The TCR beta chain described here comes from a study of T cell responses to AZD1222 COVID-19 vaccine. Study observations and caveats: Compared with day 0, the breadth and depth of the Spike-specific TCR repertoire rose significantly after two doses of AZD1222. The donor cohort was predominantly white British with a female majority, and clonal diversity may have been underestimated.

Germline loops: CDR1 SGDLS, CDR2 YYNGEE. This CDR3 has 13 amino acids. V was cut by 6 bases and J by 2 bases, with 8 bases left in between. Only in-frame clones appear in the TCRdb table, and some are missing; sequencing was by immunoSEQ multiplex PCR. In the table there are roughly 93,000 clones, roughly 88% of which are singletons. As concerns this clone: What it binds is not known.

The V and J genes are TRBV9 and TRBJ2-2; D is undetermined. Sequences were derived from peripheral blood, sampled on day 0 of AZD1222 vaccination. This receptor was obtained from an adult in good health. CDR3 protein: CASTQGNTGELFF. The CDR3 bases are TGTGCCAGCACCCAAGGAAACACCGGGGAGCTGTTTTTT.